The 22 T cell receptor beta chains below all came from one sample that was sequenced in a study of blood T cell repertoires in COVID-19. TCRdb's table, derived via immunoSEQ multiplex PCR, lists solely in-frame clones and lacks some. The data hold about 70,000 clones, with around 81% observed a single time. The sequenced sample consisted of peripheral blood. These receptor sequences come from a woman aged 70 to 79 with acute or convalescent COVID-19.

The chain uses TRBV5-1 and TRBJ1-4, with 9 positions matching TRBD1. CDR1 and CDR2 from the germline V gene are SGHRS and YFSETQ. V was clipped by 4 bases and J by 4 bases; unmatched bases: 2. The CDR3 spans 14 residues. The CDR3 loop reads CASSLDRGNEKLFF. The CDR3 DNA sequence: TGCGCCAGCAGCCTGGACAGGGGTAATGAAAAACTGTTTTTT.

The chain joins TRBV2 to TRBJ1-4; TRBD1 matches 7 bases. V lost 11 bases, J lost 5 bases, and 14 bases stayed unmatched. CDR3 length: 15 residues. Germline CDR1 reads SNHLY; CDR2 reads FYNNEI. The CDR3: CASSDRRPPNEKLFF. CDR3 nucleotides: TGTGCCTCATCGGACAGGCGCCCTCCAAATGAAAAACTGTTTTTT.

The V gene is TRBV18, the J gene TRBJ1-2, with 9 bases matching TRBD1. J was trimmed by 7 bases and V by 3 bases; bases with no gene match: 9. CDR3 length equals 15 residues. The germline V gene has CDR1 KGHSH and CDR2 LQKENI. CDR3 in amino acids: CASSPRGQGRAGYTF. CDR3 DNA sequence: TGTGCCAGCTCACCTAGGGGACAGGGACGTGCTGGCTACACCTTC.

V usage is TRBV19 and J usage is TRBJ1-3, with TRBD1 matching 11 bases. Looked up from germline, CDR1 is LNHDA and CDR2 is SQIVND (reference sequence). The CDR3 runs to 14 residues. After removal of 9 bases from V and 3 bases from J, the junction contained 4 bases not matched to a gene. The CDR3 reads CASAGTGGGNTIYF. The CDR3 nucleotides read TGTGCCAGCGCCGGGACAGGGGGTGGAAACACCATATATTTT.

This clone was recorded only once. The gene calls are TRBV29-1 and TRBJ1-5, with a weak D call TRBD1 (5 bases). This CDR3 comprises 15 residues. Germline V gives CDR1 SQVTM, CDR2 ANQGSEA. V lost 3 bases and J lost 0, with 12 bases in between. The chain's CDR3 is CSVDRSRDSNQPQHF. The CDR3, as DNA: TGCAGCGTTGATCGGTCCAGGGATAGCAATCAGCCCCAGCATTTT.

This chain links TRBV21-1 with TRBJ2-2; TRBD2, the D gene given by the table, was not confirmed from the DNA. TRBV21-1 is an annotated pseudogene. This CDR3 contains 19 residues. This CDR3 is CASSKLPLADTTQIGELFF. The CDR3 nucleotides are TGTGCCAGCAGCAAACTTCCACTAGCGGACACTACCCAAATCGGGGAGCTGTTTTTT.

There are a few counts of this clone. This chain connects TRBV6-4 to TRBJ1-6; D remains ambiguous. V shed 3 bases and J shed 6 bases, with 15 bases lying between them. The CDR3 has 16 residues. Germline CDR1 is MRHNA and CDR2 is SNTAGT. The CDR3 region is CASSEGIPGSNSPLHF. CDR3 coding DNA: TGTGCCAGCAGTGAGGGGATACCCGGGAGTAATTCACCCCTCCACTTT.

This sequence joins TRBV5-5 and TRBJ1-1, with D unresolved. Germline CDR1 reads SGHKS; CDR2 reads YYEKEE (reference sequence). CDR3 length: 14 amino acids. The V end lost 4 bases, the J end lost 1 base, and 11 bases lay between the germline ends. The CDR3 nucleotides read TGTGCCAGCAGCCTACCCGCAGGGAACACTGAAGCTTTCTTT. It yields the protein CASSLPAGNTEAFF.

In DNA, the CDR3 is TGTGCCAGCAGCCAACCTCCCCCGGGAAACACCATATATTTT. This gives the protein CASSQPPPGNTIYF. This chain connects TRBV14 to TRBJ1-3; D unresolved. The germline V gene has CDR1 SGHDN and CDR2 FVKESK. Trimming cost V 2 bases and J 4 bases, with 9 bases left between them. The CDR3 length is 14 residues.

J is TRBJ1-5 and V is TRBV15; D is unclear. Germline assignment: CDR1 LNHNV and CDR2 YYDKDF (reference sequence). The CDR3 spans 16 residues. Trimming shortened V by 3 bases and J by 3 bases, and 15 bases separated the two germline ends. As DNA, the CDR3 is TGTGCCACCAGCAGGGTACAGCTTTCGTACAATCAGCCCCAGCATTTT. Encoded protein: CATSRVQLSYNQPQHF.

The chain uses TRBV27 and TRBJ2-1, with a possible D match to TRBD2 (6 bases). The germline V gene encodes CDR1 MNHEY and CDR2 SMNVEV (reference sequence). The CDR3 has 16 residues. V was clipped by 1 base and J by 2 bases, with 12 bases between them. CDR3 amino acids: CASSLWGRRAYNEQFF. CDR3 DNA: TGTGCCAGCAGTTTATGGGGGAGGAGGGCCTACAATGAGCAGTTCTTC.

This chain uses TRBV9 with TRBJ2-1; D perhaps matches TRBD2 (5 bases). The ends were cut back, 0 bases at V and 8 bases at J, with 12 bases in the middle. The CDR3 covers 14 residues. Germline loops: CDR1 SGDLS, CDR2 YYNGEE. This chain's CDR3 is CASSVVPGVDEQFF. CDR3 in DNA: TGTGCCAGCAGCGTAGTACCCGGGGTCGATGAGCAGTTCTTC.

This chain links TRBV5-1 with TRBJ1-1, with 11 bases lining up with TRBD1. Trimming cost V 0 bases and J 6 bases; bases outside gene matches: 4. CDR1 is SGHRS, CDR2 YFSETQ, per germline. The length of the CDR3 is 15 residues. DNA for the CDR3: TGCGCCAGCAGCTTGGGGACAGGGGGCGGCTCTGAAGCTTTCTTT. This gives the protein CASSLGTGGGSEAFF.

This chain links TRBV19 with TRBJ2-2; 7 positions match TRBD2. With 4 bases clipped from V and 6 bases from J, the junction kept 8 bases outside the gene matches. Germline V gene data show CDR1 as LNHDA and CDR2 as SQIVND (reference sequence). The CDR3 spans 15 residues. CDR3: CASSTRRGGAGELFF. CDR3 nucleotide sequence: TGTGCCAGTAGTACACGTCGGGGAGGGGCCGGGGAGCTGTTTTTT.

This clone showed up just a few times. This chain links TRBV28 with TRBJ2-5, with TRBD2 matching over 10 bases. Germline V CDR1 and CDR2: MDHEN, SYDVKM. This CDR3 spans 19 amino acids. V lost 4 bases and J lost 5; bases outside the gene matches: 19. The CDR3 region has the DNA TGTGCCAGCAGTTCTCTAGCGGGAGAGGGAATTCGGGGGATGGAGACCCAGTACTTC. Encoded protein: CASSSLAGEGIRGMETQYF.

The J gene is TRBJ1-4, the V gene TRBV12-3 or TRBV12-4; D remains ambiguous. The CDR3 contains 13 residues. Trimming left V 6 bases short and J 8 bases short, with 13 bases between. The CDR3 region is CASRPYRLEKLFF. CDR3 sequence (DNA): TGTGCCAGCAGGCCCTATAGATTAGAAAAACTGTTTTTT.

V usage is TRBV2 and J usage is TRBJ2-5; 14 positions match TRBD2. V dropped 6 bases and J dropped 3; count of bases not matched to a gene: 3. The length of the CDR3 is 15 residues. Per the germline V gene, CDR1 is SNHLY and CDR2 is FYNNEI. The CDR3 sequence is CASSLGLAGEETQYF. In nucleotides, the CDR3 is TGTGCCAGCAGCTTGGGACTAGCGGGAGAAGAGACCCAGTACTTC. Full variable domain (missing parts from reference TRBV2 and TRBJ2-5): EPEVTQTPSHQVTQMGQEVILRCVPISNHLYFYWYRQILGQKVEFLVSFYNNEISEKSEIFDDQFSVERPDGSNFTLKIRSTKLEDSAMYFCASSLGLAGEETQYFGPGTRLLVL.

This chain connects TRBV2 to TRBJ1-5, with 9 bases that match TRBD1. Germline V gene data show CDR1 as SNHLY and CDR2 as FYNNEI. Trimming took 0 bases from V and 6 from J; bases not matched to a gene: 3. The CDR3 covers 15 residues. The chain's CDR3 is CASSEAWTGVQPQHF. CDR3 sequence (DNA): TGTGCCAGCAGTGAAGCATGGACAGGGGTTCAGCCCCAGCATTTT.

This chain links TRBV5-1 with TRBJ2-7, with TRBD2 matching 13 bases. This CDR3 region has 17 residues. Germline V CDR1 and CDR2: SGHRS, YFSETQ. The J segment lost 2 bases and the V segment lost 4 bases, leaving 9 bases of the junction unmatched. The DNA of the CDR3 is TGCGCCAGCAGCACCCAAGGACTAGCGGGAGAGGCCTACGAGCAGTACTTC. Translating gives CASSTQGLAGEAYEQYF.

This sequence joins TRBV27 and TRBJ2-2, with TRBD1 matching over 7 bases. V lost 5 bases to trimming and J lost 1 base; unmatched junction nucleotides: 4. Germline CDR1 reads MNHEY; CDR2 reads SMNVEV (reference sequence). The CDR3 extends over 15 amino acids. CDR3 in amino acids: CASSPRTGNTGELFF. The CDR3 coding sequence is TGTGCCAGCAGTCCACGGACAGGGAACACCGGGGAGCTGTTTTTT.

J is TRBJ1-1 and V is TRBV6-5; 7 bases agree with TRBD1. CDR1 and CDR2 from the germline V gene are MNHEY and SVGAGI. The V gene end was trimmed by 4 bases and the J gene end by 5 bases; junction bases not matched to a gene: 10. CDR3 length equals 15 residues. Here the CDR3 reads CASSLPDRRRTEAFF. The CDR3 DNA reads TGTGCCAGCAGTTTACCGGACAGGAGAAGGACTGAAGCTTTCTTT.

V usage is TRBV19 and J usage is TRBJ2-1; 8 bases map to TRBD2. This CDR3 has 15 amino acids. Looked up from germline, CDR1 is LNHDA and CDR2 is SQIVND (reference sequence). After removal of 7 bases from V and 0 bases from J, the junction contained 5 bases not matched to a gene. CDR3: CASTRAGASYNEQFF. The CDR3 DNA follows: TGTGCCAGTACTCGAGCGGGGGCCTCCTACAATGAGCAGTTCTTC.